This entry describes one T cell receptor beta chain. The sample comes from a study of T cell responses to AZD1222 COVID-19 vaccine. Assay: immunoSEQ multiplex PCR; the TCRdb copy retains only in-frame clones and omits some. The sample contains approximately 89,000 clones, 70% to 90% of which appear only once. This CDR3 has 14 amino acids. V dropped 6 bases and J dropped 0 bases, with 9 bases sitting between them. Germline lookup yields CDR1 SGHRS and CDR2 YFSETQ. The sequences come from peripheral blood, collected on day 0 of AZD1222 vaccination. The TCR sequence derives from an adult in good health. The chain links TRBV5-1 to TRBJ1-4, with D hard to call. The chain's CDR3 is CASTREATNEKLFF. CDR3 in DNA: TGCGCCAGCACTCGCGAGGCAACTAATGAAAAACTGTTTTTT.